One sample yielded the 15 T cell receptor beta chains listed below, sequenced in a study of T cell responses to AZD1222 COVID-19 vaccine. TCRdb's table, derived via immunoSEQ multiplex PCR, lists solely in-frame clones and lacks some. The repertoire includes 150,000 to 180,000 clones, about 90% of them detected once, and about 5% sits in the top ten. This material consisted of peripheral blood, taken on day 0 of MenACWY control vaccination. These receptors were taken from an adult in good health.

This sequence joins TRBV11-2 and TRBJ1-3; D ambiguous. Trimming removed 5 bases from V and 1 base from J, with 9 bases in between. The CDR3 length is 14 residues. Germline CDR1 SGHAT, CDR2 FQNNGV. CDR3 sequence reads: CASSLTWSGNTIYF. In DNA form, the CDR3 reads TGTGCCAGCAGCCTGACTTGGTCTGGAAACACCATATATTTT. The full variable domain, with the rest looked up from reference TRBV11-2 and TRBJ1-3, is EAGVAQSPRYKIIEKRQSVAFWCNPISGHATLYWYQQILGQGPKLLIQFQNNGVVDDSQLPKDRFSAERLKGVDSTLKIQPAKLEDSAVYLCASSLTWSGNTIYFGEGSWLTVV.

This clone has only one observation. The chain couples TRBV10-3 to TRBJ2-7, with D tentatively TRBD1 or TRBD2 (5 bases each). Germline V lookup: CDR1 ENHRY, CDR2 SYGVKD. The length of the CDR3 is 12 residues. The germline V and J ends were trimmed by 6 bases and 5 bases, with 11 bases remaining between them. CDR3 sequence: CAIRGDWDEQYV. DNA of the CDR3: TGTGCCATCAGGGGGGATTGGGACGAGCAGTACGTC.

This clone was counted between two and nine times. This chain connects TRBV13 to TRBJ1-2; D not resolved. V was clipped by 0 bases and J by 2 bases, with 10 bases between them. CDR1 and CDR2 (germline): PRHDT, FYEKMQ (reference sequence). The CDR3 runs 15 residues. This CDR3 is CASSLGPTQNYGYTF. CDR3 sequence (DNA): TGTGCCAGCAGCTTAGGGCCCACCCAAAACTATGGCTACACCTTC.

V gene TRBV5-1 combines with J gene TRBJ1-4, with D possibly matching TRBD1 (6 bases). V lost 5 bases to trimming and J lost 8 bases, with 16 bases between them. CDR3 length: 14 residues. Germline CDR1 is SGHRS and CDR2 is YFSETQ. CDR3 in DNA: TGCGCCAGCAGTTCGCAGGGGTTCGGCGAAAAACTGTTTTTT. This translates into CASSSQGFGEKLFF.

The V call is TRBV2, the J call TRBJ1-1, with TRBD1 matching over 7 bases. The germline V gene has CDR1 SNHLY and CDR2 FYNNEI. The CDR3 has 15 amino acids. V dropped 2 bases and J dropped 4; count of bases not matched to a gene: 7. The CDR3 region has the DNA TGTGCCAGCAGTGAAAGAGGCAGGGGGAGCACTGAAGCTTTCTTT. This gives the protein CASSERGRGSTEAFF. Complete variable domain (other parts from reference TRBV2 and TRBJ1-1): EPEVTQTPSHQVTQMGQEVILRCVPISNHLYFYWYRQILGQKVEFLVSFYNNEISEKSEIFDDQFSVERPDGSNFTLKIRSTKLEDSAMYFCASSERGRGSTEAFFGQGTRLTVV.

The genes are TRBV21-1 and TRBJ1-5. TRBV21-1 is annotated as a pseudogene. The CDR3 has 16 residues. CDR3 amino acids: CASSKEKRYSNQPQHF. The CDR3 DNA reads as TGTGCCAGCAGCAAAGAGAAGAGATATAGCAATCAGCCCCAGCATTTT.

This clone was detected once. V usage is TRBV5-1 and J usage is TRBJ1-6, with 8 bases aligning to TRBD1. Germline V CDR1 and CDR2: SGHRS, YFSETQ. J was trimmed by 6 bases and V by 4 bases; bases with no gene match: 9. CDR3 length: 16 residues. Here the CDR3 DNA reads TGCGCCAGCAGCCCAGGGGGCATTGGGTCTAATTCACCCCTCCACTTT. Its protein product is CASSPGGIGSNSPLHF.

This chain uses TRBV18 with TRBJ1-2; 10 bases are shared with TRBD1. V was pared by 5 bases and J by 7 bases, with 4 bases of the junction left unmatched. The CDR3 runs to 13 residues. Germline values: CDR1 KGHSH, CDR2 LQKENI. The CDR3 is CASSSGTGAGYTF. In DNA form, the CDR3 reads TGTGCCAGCTCATCCGGGACAGGGGCTGGCTACACCTTC.

This rearrangement joins TRBV28 to TRBJ2-7; TRBD2 is a possible D gene (6 bases). CDR1 and CDR2 from the germline V gene are MDHEN and SYDVKM. Trimming shortened V by 0 bases and J by 3 bases, and 12 bases separated the two germline ends. This CDR3 is built from 15 residues. The CDR3 sequence is CASSLWGGLSYEQYF. In nucleotides, the CDR3 is TGTGCCAGCAGTTTATGGGGGGGACTGAGCTACGAGCAGTACTTC.

The chain combines TRBV14 with TRBJ1-2; D is uncertain. Germline CDR1 SGHDN, CDR2 FVKESK. This CDR3 has 13 residues. The V end lost 1 base, the J end lost 4 bases, and 7 bases lay between the germline ends. The CDR3: CASSQGLSYGYTF. DNA of the CDR3: TGTGCCAGCAGCCAAGGACTTAGCTATGGCTACACCTTC.

The V and J genes are TRBV12-3 or TRBV12-4 and TRBJ1-5; no clear D. This CDR3 comprises 13 residues. V was trimmed by 7 bases and J by 2 bases, leaving 9 bases between them. Written as DNA, the CDR3 is TGTGCCAGCAAGGTTCGCGGCAATCAGCCCCAGCATTTT. Translated, it gives CASKVRGNQPQHF.

The chain joins TRBV27 to TRBJ2-1; D gene ambiguous. This CDR3 spans 15 amino acids. Germline CDR1 is MNHEY and CDR2 is SMNVEV (reference sequence). With 5 bases removed from V and 1 base from J, the gap between germline ends came to 12 bases. CDR3 loop: CASSRVDSSYNEQFF. The CDR3 DNA sequence: TGTGCCAGCAGTCGAGTTGACTCTTCCTACAATGAGCAGTTCTTC.

This clone was found a few times. This chain links TRBV18 with TRBJ1-2; a weak D match, TRBD1 (6 bases). The CDR3 is 14 amino acids. Trimming took 5 bases from V and 6 from J, leaving 16 bases between them. The V gene's germline CDR1 is KGHSH and CDR2 LQKENI. CDR3 sequence: CASSNSQGKDGYTF. CDR3 bases: TGTGCCAGCTCAAATTCTCAGGGGAAGGATGGCTACACCTTC. The variable domain in full, with the rest retrieved from reference TRBV18 and TRBJ1-2, is NAGVMQNPRHLVRRRGQEARLRCSPMKGHSHVYWYRQLPEEGLKFMVYLQKENIIDESGMPKERFSAEFPKEGPSILRIQQVVRGDSAAYFCASSNSQGKDGYTFGSGTRLTVV.

The chain joins TRBV9 to TRBJ2-1; 9 bases agree with TRBD1. With 0 bases clipped from V and 6 bases from J, the junction kept 10 bases outside the gene matches. In germline, CDR1 is SGDLS, CDR2 YYNGEE. The CDR3 sequence is 17 residues long. The CDR3 protein is CASSVDLGTGLFNEQFF. Here the CDR3 DNA reads TGTGCCAGCAGCGTAGACCTCGGGACAGGGTTATTCAATGAGCAGTTCTTC.

The gene calls are TRBV18 and TRBJ1-2, with a weak D call TRBD1 (6 bases). Trimming cost V 6 bases and J 3 bases, with 11 bases left between them. This CDR3 has 13 amino acids. CDR1 is KGHSH and CDR2 is LQKENI in the germline V gene. The CDR3 DNA reads as TGTGCCAGCTCCTTAAACAGGGACTATGGCTACACCTTC. It translates to CASSLNRDYGYTF.